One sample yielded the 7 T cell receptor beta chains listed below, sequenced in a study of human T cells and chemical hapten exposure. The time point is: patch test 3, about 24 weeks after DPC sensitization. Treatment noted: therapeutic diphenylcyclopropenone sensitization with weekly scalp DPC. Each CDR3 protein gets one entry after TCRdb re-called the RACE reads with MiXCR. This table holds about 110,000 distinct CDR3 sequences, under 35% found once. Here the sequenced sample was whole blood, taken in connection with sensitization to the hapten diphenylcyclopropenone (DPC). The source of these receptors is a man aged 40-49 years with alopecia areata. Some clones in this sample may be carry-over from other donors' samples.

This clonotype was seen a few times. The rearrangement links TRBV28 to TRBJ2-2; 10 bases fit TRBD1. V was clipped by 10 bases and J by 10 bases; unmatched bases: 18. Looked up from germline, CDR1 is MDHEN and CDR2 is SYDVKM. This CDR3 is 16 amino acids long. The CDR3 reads CATQVPGQGFSLELFF. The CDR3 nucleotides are TGTGCCACCCAAGTCCCGGGACAGGGGTTTTCGCTGGAGCTGTTTTTT.

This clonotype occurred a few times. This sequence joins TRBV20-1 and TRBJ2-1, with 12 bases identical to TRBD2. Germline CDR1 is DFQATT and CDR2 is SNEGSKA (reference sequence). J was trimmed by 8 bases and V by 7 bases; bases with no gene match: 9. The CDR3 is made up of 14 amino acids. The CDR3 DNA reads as TGCAGTGTTCTACGACTAGCGGGAGTTGATGAGCAGTTCTTC. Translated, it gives CSVLRLAGVDEQFF.

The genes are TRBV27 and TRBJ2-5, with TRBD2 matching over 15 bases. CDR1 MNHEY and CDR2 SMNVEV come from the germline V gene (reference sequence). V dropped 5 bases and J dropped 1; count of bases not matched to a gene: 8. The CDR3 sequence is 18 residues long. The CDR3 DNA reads TGTGCCAGCAGTCCTGGACTAGCGGGAGGGTTACGCCAAGAGACCCAGTACTTC. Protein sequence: CASSPGLAGGLRQETQYF.

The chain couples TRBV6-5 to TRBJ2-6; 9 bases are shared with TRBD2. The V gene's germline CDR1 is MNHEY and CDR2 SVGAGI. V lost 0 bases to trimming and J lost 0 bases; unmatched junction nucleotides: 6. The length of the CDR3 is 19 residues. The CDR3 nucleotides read TGTGCCAGCAGTTACTCGTGGGCTAGCGGGGTCTCTGGGGCCAACGTCCTGACTTTC. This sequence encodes CASSYSWASGVSGANVLTF.

CDR3 nucleotide sequence: TGTGCCAGCAGTGAAGGAGGAGGTTTTAACTATGGCTACACCTTC. It yields the protein CASSEGGGFNYGYTF. V and J are TRBV6-1 and TRBJ1-2; D call uncertain. The V gene lost 1 base and the J gene lost 1 base, with 10 bases spanning the gap. CDR1 is MNHNS and CDR2 is SASEGT in the germline V gene. There are 15 residues in the CDR3.

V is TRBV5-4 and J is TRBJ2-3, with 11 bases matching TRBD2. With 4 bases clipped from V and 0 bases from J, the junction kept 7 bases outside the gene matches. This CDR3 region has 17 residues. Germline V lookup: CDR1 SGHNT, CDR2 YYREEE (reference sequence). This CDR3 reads CASSTGLAEISTDTQYF. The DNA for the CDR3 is TGTGCCAGCAGCACGGGACTAGCGGAAATTAGCACAGATACGCAGTATTTT.

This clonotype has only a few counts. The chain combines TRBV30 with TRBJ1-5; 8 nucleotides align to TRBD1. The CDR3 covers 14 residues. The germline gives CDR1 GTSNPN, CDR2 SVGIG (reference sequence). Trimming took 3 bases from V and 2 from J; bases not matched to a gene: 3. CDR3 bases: TGTGCCTGGAGCCAGGACAGGGGCAATCAGCCCCAGCATTTT. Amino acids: CAWSQDRGNQPQHF.